Sequencing of this TCR beta chain was carried out in a study of blood T cell repertoires in COVID-19. The CDR3 has 14 amino acids. Germline CDR1 and CDR2: MNHEY and SVGAGI. With V trimmed by 6 bases and J by 4 bases, 8 bases remained unmatched. In its sample, this clone was seen once. Repertoires were generated with immunoSEQ multiplex PCR, while TCRdb's copy carries only in-frame clones and drops some. The table includes about 64,000 clones, just over 85% detected once. The J gene is TRBJ2-7, the V gene TRBV6-5; 8 nucleotides agree with TRBD1. The TCR sequence derives from a man between 50 and 59 years old with active COVID-19. The sequenced material came from peripheral blood. In nucleotides, the CDR3 is TGTGCCAGCAGAGATCAGGGGGCAAGGTACGAGCAGTACTTC. Translation: CASRDQGARYEQYF.